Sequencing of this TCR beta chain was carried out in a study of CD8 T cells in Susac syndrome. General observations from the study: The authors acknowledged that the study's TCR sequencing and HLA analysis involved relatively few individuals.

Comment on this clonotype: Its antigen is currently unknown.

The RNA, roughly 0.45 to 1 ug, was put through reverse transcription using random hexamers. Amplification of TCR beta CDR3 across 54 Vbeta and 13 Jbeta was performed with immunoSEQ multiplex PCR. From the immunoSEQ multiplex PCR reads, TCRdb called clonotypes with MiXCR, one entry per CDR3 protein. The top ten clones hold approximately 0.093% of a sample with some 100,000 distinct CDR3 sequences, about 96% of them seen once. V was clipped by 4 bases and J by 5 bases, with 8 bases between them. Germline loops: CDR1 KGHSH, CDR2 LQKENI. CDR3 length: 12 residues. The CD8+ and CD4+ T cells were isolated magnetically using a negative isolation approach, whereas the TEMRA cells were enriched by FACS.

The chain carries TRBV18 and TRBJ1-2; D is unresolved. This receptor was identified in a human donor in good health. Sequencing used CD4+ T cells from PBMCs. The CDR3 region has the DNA TGTGCCAGCTCACGAAGAGAGTATGGCTACACCTTC. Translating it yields CASSRREYGYTF.